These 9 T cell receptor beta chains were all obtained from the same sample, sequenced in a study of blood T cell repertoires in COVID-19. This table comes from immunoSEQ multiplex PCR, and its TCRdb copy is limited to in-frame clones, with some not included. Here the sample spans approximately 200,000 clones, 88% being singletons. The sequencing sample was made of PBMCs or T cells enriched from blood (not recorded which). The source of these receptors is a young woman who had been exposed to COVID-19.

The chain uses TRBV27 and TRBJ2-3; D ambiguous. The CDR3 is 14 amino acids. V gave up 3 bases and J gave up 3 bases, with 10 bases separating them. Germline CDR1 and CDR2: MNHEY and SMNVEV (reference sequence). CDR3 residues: CASSFGQQTDTQYF. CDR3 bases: TGTGCCAGCAGTTTTGGGCAGCAAACAGATACGCAGTATTTT.

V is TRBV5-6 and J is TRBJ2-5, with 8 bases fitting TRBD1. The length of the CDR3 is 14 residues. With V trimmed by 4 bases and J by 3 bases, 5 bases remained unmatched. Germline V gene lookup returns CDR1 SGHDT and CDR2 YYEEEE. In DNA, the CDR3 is TGTGCCAGCAGCCGGACAGGGAGGAAAGAGACCCAGTACTTC. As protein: CASSRTGRKETQYF.

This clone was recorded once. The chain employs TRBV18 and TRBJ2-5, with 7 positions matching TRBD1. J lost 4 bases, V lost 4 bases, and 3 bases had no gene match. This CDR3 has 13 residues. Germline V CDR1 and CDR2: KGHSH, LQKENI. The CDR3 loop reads CASSQYRGETQYF. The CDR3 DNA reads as TGTGCCAGCTCACAATACAGGGGAGAGACCCAGTACTTC. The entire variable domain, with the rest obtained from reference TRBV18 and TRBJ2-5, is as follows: NAGVMQNPRHLVRRRGQEARLRCSPMKGHSHVYWYRQLPEEGLKFMVYLQKENIIDESGMPKERFSAEFPKEGPSILRIQQVVRGDSAAYFCASSQYRGETQYFGPGTRLLVL.

The CDR3 reads CASSLGAGGNSPLHF. CDR3 nucleotides: TGTGCCAGCAGCTTAGGGGCAGGGGGCAATTCACCCCTCCACTTT. The chain joins TRBV11-2 to TRBJ1-6; TRBD1 matches at 8 bases. Germline CDR1 SGHAT, CDR2 FQNNGV. V shed 1 base and J 7 bases; nucleotides not matched to a gene: 3. The CDR3 length is 15 residues.

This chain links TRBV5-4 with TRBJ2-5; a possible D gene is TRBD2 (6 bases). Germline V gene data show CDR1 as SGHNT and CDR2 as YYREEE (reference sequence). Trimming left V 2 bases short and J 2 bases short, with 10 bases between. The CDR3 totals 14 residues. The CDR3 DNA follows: TGTGCCAGCAGCTTCACCGGGAGACAAGAGACCCAGTACTTC. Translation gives CASSFTGRQETQYF. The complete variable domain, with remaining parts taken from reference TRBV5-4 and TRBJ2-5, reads ETGVTQSPTHLIKTRGQQVTLRCSSQSGHNTVSWYQQALGQGPQFIFQYYREEENGRGNFPPRFSGLQFPNYSSELNVNALELDDSALYLCASSFTGRQETQYFGPGTRLLVL.

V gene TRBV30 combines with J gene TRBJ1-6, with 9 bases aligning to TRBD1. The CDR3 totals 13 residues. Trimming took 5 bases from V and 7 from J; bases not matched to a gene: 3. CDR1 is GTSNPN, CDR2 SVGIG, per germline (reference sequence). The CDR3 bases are TGTGCCTGGGTGGACAGGGGAAATTCACCCCTCCACTTT. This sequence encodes CAWVDRGNSPLHF.

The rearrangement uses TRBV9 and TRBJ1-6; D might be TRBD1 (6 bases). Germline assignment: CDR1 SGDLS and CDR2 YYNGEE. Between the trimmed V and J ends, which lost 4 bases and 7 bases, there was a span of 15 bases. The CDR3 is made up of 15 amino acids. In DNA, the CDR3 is TGTGCCAGCAGCACCAAGGACAGCGGAAATTCACCCCTCCACTTT. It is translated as CASSTKDSGNSPLHF.

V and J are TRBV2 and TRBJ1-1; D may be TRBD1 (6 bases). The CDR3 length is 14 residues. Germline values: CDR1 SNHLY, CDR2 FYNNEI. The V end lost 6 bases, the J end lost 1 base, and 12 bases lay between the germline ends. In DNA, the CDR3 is TGTGCCAGCAGAGGACAGACATCGAACACTGAAGCTTTCTTT. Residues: CASRGQTSNTEAFF.

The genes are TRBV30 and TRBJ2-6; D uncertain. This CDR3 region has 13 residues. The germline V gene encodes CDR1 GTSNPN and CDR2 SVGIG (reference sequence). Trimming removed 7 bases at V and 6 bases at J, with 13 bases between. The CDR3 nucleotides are TGTGCCTCTGACTGGATTGAGGCCAACGTCCTGACTTTC. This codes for CASDWIEANVLTF.